Listed below are T cell receptor beta chains from one sample, sequenced in a study of T and B cells in COVID-19 patients. TCRdb called the multiplex PCR reads again in MiXCR, with one record for every CDR3 protein. Seen here are around 6,200 distinct CDR3 sequences, 33% observed once, and the top ten hold 50% to 70%. The specimen sequenced was blood. The receptors stem from a human donor with active COVID-19. The CDR3 runs from the conserved cysteine through the conserved F or W. The D gene is left open where the match is weak. Where a row states a size, it is once, few, many or the class of an expanded clone; other rows omit it.

J | D | size | V | DNA | CDR3
TRBJ2-1 | TRBD1 | few | TRBV12-3/TRBV12-4 | TGTGCCAGCAGTTTACGGGACAGGGGGATCAATGAGCAGTTCTTC | CASSLRDRGINEQFF
TRBJ1-1 | NA | few | TRBV12-3/TRBV12-4 | TGTGCCAGCAGTTTATGGGCCTCGAACACTGAAGCTTTCTTT | CASSLWASNTEAFF
TRBJ2-5 | TRBD2 | NA | TRBV18 | TGTGCCAGCTCGCAAGCGGGAGCCCAAGAGACCCAGTACTTC | CASSQAGAQETQYF
TRBJ2-3 | TRBD1 | NA | TRBV20-1 | TGCAGTGCTAGGTCCCGGGGAACAGGGGGCACAGATACGCAGTATTTT | CSARSRGTGGTDTQYF
TRBJ2-6 | NA | few | TRBV30 | TGTGCCTGGAGTGCCTGGGGGCCTGGGGCCAACGTCCTGACTTTC | CAWSAWGPGANVLTF
TRBJ2-6 | TRBD2 | medium-sized | TRBV6-5 | TGTGCCAGCAGTCCCCAGGGACTAGCGGGATATGGGGCCAACGTCCTGACTTTC | CASSPQGLAGYGANVLTF
TRBJ2-1 | TRBD2 | NA | TRBV28 | TGTGCCGGGGGACTAGCGGGCTCCTACAATGAGCAGTTCTTC | CAGGLAGSYNEQFF
TRBJ2-7 | NA | medium-sized | TRBV13 | TGTGCCAGCAGCTCACAGCGAACCGTCTCCTACGAGCAGTACTTC | CASSSQRTVSYEQYF
TRBJ1-2 | NA | few | TRBV10-3 | TGTGCCATCAGTGTCGCCGACCAGCACCAAAACTATGGCTACACCTTC | CAISVADQHQNYGYTF
TRBJ1-5 | NA | NA | TRBV27 | TGTGCCAGCAGTTTATATGGGGCTTCAGCAACTCAGCCCCAGCATTTT | CASSLYGASATQPQHF
TRBJ2-7 | TRBD2 | few | TRBV6-6 | TGTGCCAGCACTAAGGGGGGACTAGCGGGAACCTACGAGCAGTACTTC | CASTKGGLAGTYEQYF
TRBJ1-2 | TRBD1 | NA | TRBV28 | TGTGCCAGCAGTTTGAACAGGGGCGACTATGGCTACACCTTC | CASSLNRGDYGYTF
TRBJ2-5 | NA | medium-sized | TRBV15 | TGTGCCACCAGCCCTCACAGGGTGGAGACCCAGTACTTC | CATSPHRVETQYF
TRBJ1-2 | TRBD1 | NA | TRBV12-3/TRBV12-4 | TGTGCCAGCAGCTCTGGGGGGACAGACTATGGCTACACCTTC | CASSSGGTDYGYTF
TRBJ2-7 | TRBD2 | medium-sized | TRBV6-5 | TGTGCCAGCAGTGGAACGAGCGGGGCCCTTTCATCCGAGCAGTACTTC | CASSGTSGALSSEQYF
TRBJ1-5 | NA | few | TRBV12-3/TRBV12-4 | TGTGCCAGCAGTTTGGGTAGTAATCAGCCCCAGCATTTT | CASSLGSNQPQHF
TRBJ2-1 | TRBD2 | NA | TRBV7-6 | TGTGCCAGCAGCTTAGGGGGCGGGAGAGGGGATGAGCAGTTCTTC | CASSLGGGRGDEQFF
TRBJ1-2 | NA | NA | TRBV27 | TGTGCCAGCAGTTTATGGGGGGCGTCCCCCGTTGGCTACACCTTC | CASSLWGASPVGYTF
TRBJ2-3 | NA | few | TRBV15 | TGTGCCACCAGCAGAGGCTCGGGGGAATTTACTAGCACAGATACGCAGTATTTT | CATSRGSGEFTSTDTQYF
TRBJ2-7 | NA | NA | TRBV5-6 | TGTGCCAGCAGCTTGGATCCCGGCAAGCAGTACTTC | CASSLDPGKQYF
TRBJ1-5 | TRBD1 | medium-sized | TRBV12-3/TRBV12-4 | TGTGCCACCGCGCAGGGGGAAAATCAGCCCCAGCATTTT | CATAQGENQPQHF
TRBJ2-6 | NA | medium-sized | TRBV19 | TGTGCCAGTAGCGTCTCGCGGGCCAACGTCCTGACTTTC | CASSVSRANVLTF
TRBJ2-1 | NA | few | TRBV6-5 | TGTGCCAGCAGTTCCAACTTGGGGTCCTACAATGAGCAGTTCTTC | CASSSNLGSYNEQFF
TRBJ2-7 | NA | few | TRBV7-9 | TGTGCCAGCAGCTTATCGACAGCGCGCTACGAGCAGTACTTC | CASSLSTARYEQYF
TRBJ1-5 | TRBD1 | few | TRBV19 | TGTGCCAGTAGGGCGGGACAGGGGAGTTACCAGCCCCAGCATTTT | CASRAGQGSYQPQHF
TRBJ2-7 | NA | NA | TRBV7-4 | TGTGCCAGCAGCCAAAGGACAGCGGGCCCCTTTTACGAGCAGTACTTC | CASSQRTAGPFYEQYF
TRBJ1-1 | TRBD1 | NA | TRBV13 | TGTGCCAGCAGCGGAGACAGGGGGGCAGGCACTGAAGCTTTCTTT | CASSGDRGAGTEAFF
TRBJ1-6 | NA | few | TRBV12-3/TRBV12-4 | TGTGCCAGCAGCTACGAACGCTCACCCCTCCACTTT | CASSYERSPLHF
TRBJ2-5 | NA | NA | TRBV27 | TGTGCCAGCAGTCCTCAGCCCCAAGAGACCCAGTACTTC | CASSPQPQETQYF
TRBJ1-2 | NA | few | TRBV20-1 | TGCAGTGCTAGAGTAAGACAGGATGGCTACACCTTC | CSARVRQDGYTF
TRBJ1-1 | NA | NA | TRBV12-3/TRBV12-4 | TGTGCCAGCAGCTTCAATTTTATGAACACTGAAGCTTTCTTT | CASSFNFMNTEAFF
TRBJ2-2 | NA | NA | TRBV27 | TGTGCCAGCTGTTGGTATCAGGGTCGGGCCGGGGAGCTGTTTTTT | CASCWYQGRAGELFF
TRBJ1-2 | NA | NA | TRBV15 | TGTGCCACCAGCAGAGGGGGGGGAGCTGACTATGGCTACACCTTC | CATSRGGGADYGYTF
TRBJ2-2 | TRBD2 | NA | TRBV18 | TGTGCCAGCTCACCCCTAGCGGGGGACACCGGGGAGCTGTTTTTT | CASSPLAGDTGELFF
TRBJ2-1 | TRBD1 | NA | TRBV28 | TGTGCCAGCAGGAAACCCGGGACAGGGGGCGTTATGGGTGAGCAGTTCTTC | CASRKPGTGGVMGEQFF
TRBJ1-2 | NA | few | TRBV5-6 | TGTGCCAGCAGCTTGGAGTCGTATCGGGGCTACACCTTC | CASSLESYRGYTF
TRBJ1-5 | NA | NA | TRBV18 | TGTGCCCGCTCACCCGCACCTCCGCAGCCCCAGCATTTT | CARSPAPPQPQHF
TRBJ2-1 | NA | few | TRBV6-5 | TGTGCCAGCAGTTACTCGACTACAGCTTATAACAATGAGCAGTTCTTC | CASSYSTTAYNNEQFF
TRBJ1-4 | NA | few | TRBV15 | TGTGCCACCAGCAGATTAGACAGCCGGAGGTTTTTT | CATSRLDSRRFF
TRBJ1-2 | NA | NA | TRBV27 | TGTGCCAGCAGTTGGTATGCCGGGACCACCCTGGGGTACACCTTC | CASSWYAGTTLGYTF
TRBJ2-7 | TRBD1 | NA | TRBV6-1 | TGTGCCAGCAGGATAAGACAGGGAGTCGCCTACGAGCAGTACTTC | CASRIRQGVAYEQYF
TRBJ2-3 | TRBD1 | few | TRBV30 | TGTGCCTGGAGTAAAGGGACAGGGATCACAGATACGCAGTATTTT | CAWSKGTGITDTQYF
TRBJ2-7 | TRBD2 | few | TRBV6-1 | TGTGCCAGCAGTGAGGGACTAGCGGTTCGCTACGAGCAGTACTTC | CASSEGLAVRYEQYF
TRBJ1-4 | NA | NA | TRBV12-3/TRBV12-4 | TGTGCCAGCAGTGGCAGAACAGCTGAAAAACTGTTTTTT | CASSGRTAEKLFF
TRBJ2-7 | TRBD2 | medium-sized | TRBV27 | TGTGCCAGCCATCAGGAGGGACTAGCGGGAAGAAAGCAGTACTTC | CASHQEGLAGRKQYF
TRBJ2-5 | TRBD2 | few | TRBV7-6 | TGTGCCAGCAGCTTTTCTCCGGGACTAGCGGGAGAAGAGACCCAGTACTTC | CASSFSPGLAGEETQYF
TRBJ2-3 | TRBD2 | few | TRBV30 | TGTGCCTGGAGTGTAACTAGCGGGAAAAGCACAGATACGCAGTATTTT | CAWSVTSGKSTDTQYF
TRBJ2-3 | TRBD1 | few | TRBV18 | TGTGCCAGCTCACAAACAGGGGGCAGAGATACGCAGTATTTT | CASSQTGGRDTQYF
TRBJ2-7 | NA | NA | TRBV7-9 | TGTGCCAGCAGCTCACGAAGCTCCTACGAGCAGTACTTC | CASSSRSSYEQYF
TRBJ2-1 | NA | medium-sized | TRBV19 | TGTGCCAGTAGTATAGGTTCTGGACCTCAGTTCTTC | CASSIGSGPQFF
TRBJ1-1 | NA | NA | TRBV18 | TGTGCCAGCTCACCAGTCAGGGAAGGGGCTGAAGCTTTCTTT | CASSPVREGAEAFF
TRBJ2-7 | TRBD1 | NA | TRBV19 | TGTGCCAGTAGTACGGGACAGGGAAGGGCCTACGAGCAGTACTTC | CASSTGQGRAYEQYF
TRBJ1-6 | NA | few | TRBV15 | TGTGCCACCAGCAGAGATTTTTCACCCCTCCACTTT | CATSRDFSPLHF
TRBJ2-1 | NA | few | TRBV6-5 | TGTGCCAGCAGTTACTTTGTTGTGACGGGAACCAACAATGAGCAGTTCTTC | CASSYFVVTGTNNEQFF